This is a list of T cell receptor beta chains from one sample in a study of cytomegalovirus exposure and HLA in healthy donors. Sequenced by immunoSEQ multiplex PCR; TCRdb stores in-frame clones only, minus some. The sample records 150,000 to 200,000 clones, around 79% being singletons. Sequenced input: PBMCs. Every receptor here comes from a woman in her forties or fifties in good health and CMV-seronegative. The CDR3 runs from the conserved cysteine through the conserved F or W. D genes are given only for firm matches. Size tells how often a clone was seen (once, few, many) or the class of an expanded clone, and some rows leave it out.

V: TRBV6-4; J: TRBJ2-3; D: NA; size: NA; CDR3: CASSESRNPPDTQYF; DNA: TGTGCCAGCAGTGAGTCGAGGAACCCCCCAGATACGCAGTATTTT
V: TRBV7-9; J: TRBJ2-2; D: TRBD2; size: NA; CDR3: CASSFPTSGFTGELFF; DNA: TGTGCCAGCAGCTTCCCGACTAGCGGGTTCACCGGGGAGCTGTTTTTT
V: TRBV7-8; J: TRBJ2-7; D: TRBD1; size: NA; CDR3: CASSVRGQSYEQYF; DNA: TGTGCCAGCAGCGTCAGGGGGCAGAGCTACGAGCAGTACTTC
V: TRBV14; J: TRBJ2-2; D: NA; size: few; CDR3: CASSQDVSGELFF; DNA: TGTGCCAGCAGCCAAGACGTATCCGGGGAGCTGTTTTTT
V: TRBV5-1; J: TRBJ1-2; D: NA; size: NA; CDR3: CASSLARGHYGYTF; DNA: TGCGCCAGCAGCTTGGCCAGGGGCCACTATGGCTACACCTTC
V: TRBV29-1; J: TRBJ2-7; D: NA; size: once; CDR3: CSVRGFTYEQYF; DNA: TGCAGCGTTAGGGGGTTCACCTACGAGCAGTACTTC
V: TRBV7-3; J: TRBJ2-2; D: NA; size: NA; CDR3: CASSLRGKSNTGELFF; DNA: TGTGCCAGCAGCCTTAGGGGCAAATCGAACACCGGGGAGCTGTTTTTT
V: TRBV5-4; J: TRBJ2-2; D: TRBD2; size: NA; CDR3: CASSLEVAGTGELFF; DNA: TGTGCCAGCAGCTTGGAGGTAGCGGGGACCGGGGAGCTGTTTTTT
V: TRBV6-5; J: TRBJ2-2; D: TRBD1; size: NA; CDR3: CASSPDRGPGELFF; DNA: TGTGCCAGCAGCCCCGACAGGGGGCCCGGGGAGCTGTTTTTT
V: TRBV25-1; J: TRBJ1-4; D: NA; size: few; CDR3: CASSEYNFGATNEKLFF; DNA: TGTGCCAGCAGTGAATACAACTTCGGTGCAACTAATGAAAAACTGTTTTTT
V: TRBV6-1; J: TRBJ2-3; D: TRBD1; size: NA; CDR3: CASRGQGLDRQYF; DNA: TGTGCCAGCAGGGGACAGGGCCTCGATCGGCAGTATTTT
V: TRBV19; J: TRBJ2-1; D: TRBD2; size: NA; CDR3: CASSVVSGRAFDEQFF; DNA: TGTGCCAGTAGTGTAGTTAGCGGGAGGGCCTTCGATGAGCAGTTCTTC
V: TRBV28; J: TRBJ2-1; D: NA; size: NA; CDR3: CASTFMTESSYNEQFF; DNA: TGTGCCAGCACCTTCATGACAGAGAGCTCCTACAATGAGCAGTTCTTC
V: TRBV19; J: TRBJ2-1; D: NA; size: NA; CDR3: CASSIVEGYEQFF; DNA: TGTGCCAGTAGTATAGTCGAGGGATACGAGCAGTTCTTC
V: TRBV4-3; J: TRBJ1-1; D: NA; size: NA; CDR3: CASSYQRGNTEAFF; DNA: TGCGCCAGCAGCTACCAGCGGGGCAACACTGAAGCTTTCTTT
V: TRBV18; J: TRBJ1-2; D: TRBD1; size: NA; CDR3: CASSPRTGQANYGYTF; DNA: TGTGCCAGCTCACCACGGACAGGGCAAGCTAACTATGGCTACACCTTC
V: TRBV29-1; J: TRBJ2-3; D: NA; size: NA; CDR3: CSAGNHGTDTQYF; DNA: TGCAGCGCAGGGAACCACGGCACAGATACGCAGTATTTT
V: TRBV18; J: TRBJ1-1; D: TRBD1; size: NA; CDR3: CASSPQGVNTEAFF; DNA: TGTGCCAGCTCACCCCAGGGGGTGAACACTGAAGCTTTCTTT
V: TRBV7-8; J: TRBJ1-1; D: NA; size: NA; CDR3: CASSLRIAAKNTEAFF; DNA: TGTGCCAGCAGCTTAAGGATAGCAGCTAAGAACACTGAAGCTTTCTTT
V: TRBV5-1; J: TRBJ2-7; D: TRBD2; size: few; CDR3: CASSLGLAGGGDEQYF; DNA: TGCGCCAGCAGCTTAGGACTAGCGGGAGGAGGGGACGAGCAGTACTTC
V: TRBV2; J: TRBJ2-7; D: NA; size: NA; CDR3: CASSGGKSYEQYF; DNA: TGTGCCAGCAGTGGAGGAAAGTCCTACGAGCAGTACTTC
V: TRBV5-6; J: TRBJ2-2; D: NA; size: NA; CDR3: CASSYTPGQNTGELFF; DNA: TGTGCCAGCAGCTACACACCGGGACAAAACACCGGGGAGCTGTTTTTT
V: TRBV7-9; J: TRBJ2-7; D: TRBD1; size: NA; CDR3: CASSSTQGADEQYF; DNA: TGTGCCAGCAGCTCCACACAGGGGGCAGACGAGCAGTACTTC
V: TRBV29-1; J: TRBJ1-5; D: NA; size: NA; CDR3: CSVVEQNNQPQHF; DNA: TGCAGCGTTGTTGAACAGAACAATCAGCCCCAGCATTTT
V: TRBV28; J: TRBJ2-7; D: NA; size: once; CDR3: CASSFSPNYEQYF; DNA: TGTGCCAGCAGTTTTTCCCCCAACTACGAGCAGTACTTC
V: TRBV29-1; J: TRBJ1-2; D: NA; size: once; CDR3: CSIASTNYGYTF; DNA: TGCAGCATAGCTTCGACGAACTATGGCTACACCTTC
V: TRBV10-3; J: TRBJ2-7; D: TRBD1; size: NA; CDR3: CAITGTGGRDEQYF; DNA: TGTGCCATCACAGGGACAGGGGGGAGAGACGAGCAGTACTTC
V: TRBV5-4; J: TRBJ2-1; D: NA; size: NA; CDR3: CASSLLNNEQFF; DNA: TGTGCCAGCAGCTTGTTAAACAATGAGCAGTTCTTC
V: TRBV4-3; J: TRBJ1-1; D: TRBD1; size: NA; CDR3: CASSQSRQGADEAFF; DNA: TGCGCCAGCAGCCAATCCCGACAGGGGGCTGATGAAGCTTTCTTT
V: TRBV6-1; J: TRBJ2-2; D: TRBD2; size: NA; CDR3: CASSETPGGSTGELFF; DNA: TGTGCCAGCAGTGAAACCCCCGGGGGGAGCACCGGGGAGCTGTTTTTT
V: TRBV11-2; J: TRBJ2-1; D: NA; size: NA; CDR3: CASSLGQGTYNEQFF; DNA: TGTGCCAGCAGCTTAGGCCAGGGAACCTACAATGAGCAGTTCTTC
V: TRBV6-6; J: TRBJ1-1; D: NA; size: NA; CDR3: CASSTRRGSEAFF; DNA: TGTGCCAGCAGTACCCGTAGGGGCTCTGAAGCTTTCTTT
V: TRBV28; J: TRBJ1-1; D: NA; size: NA; CDR3: CASSPPPGGQGEAFF; DNA: TGTGCCAGCAGTCCTCCCCCGGGCGGGCAAGGTGAAGCTTTCTTT
V: TRBV30; J: TRBJ1-1; D: NA; size: NA; CDR3: CAWSDILNTEAFF; DNA: TGTGCCTGGAGTGACATATTGAACACTGAAGCTTTCTTT
V: TRBV5-4; J: TRBJ2-1; D: NA; size: NA; CDR3: CASSPLVSGRLDEQFF; DNA: TGTGCCAGCAGCCCACTAGTCTCCGGACGTCTCGATGAGCAGTTCTTC
V: TRBV29-1; J: TRBJ1-2; D: NA; size: NA; CDR3: CSVERSPGAIYGYTF; DNA: TGCAGCGTTGAAAGGTCTCCAGGGGCAATTTATGGCTACACCTTC